The next 23 T cell receptor beta chains were all read from a single sample in a study of blood T cell repertoires in COVID-19. Clones were sequenced by immunoSEQ multiplex PCR, and TCRdb holds only the in-frame ones, with some missing. The sample records roughly 400,000 clones, nearly 90% being singletons. Sequencing was performed on PBMCs or T cells enriched from blood (not recorded which). The receptor source for this set is a woman under 40 who had recovered from COVID-19.

V gene TRBV7-9 combines with J gene TRBJ1-6, with D tentatively TRBD1 (6 bases). Trimming stripped 3 bases from V and 7 bases from J, with 10 bases between. The germline CDR1 and CDR2 sequences are SEHNR and FQNEAQ (reference sequence). The CDR3 covers 14 residues. Written as DNA, the CDR3 is TGTGCCAGCAGCTTTGGACAGACCAATTCACCCCTCCACTTT. This codes for CASSFGQTNSPLHF.

The chain couples TRBV5-4 to TRBJ1-2, with no clear D. The germline V gene has CDR1 SGHNT and CDR2 YYREEE (reference sequence). V was shortened by 0 bases and J by 5 bases, with 14 bases between the two germline ends. The CDR3 is 15 residues long. The CDR3 coding sequence is TGTGCCAGCAGCTTGGGAGGGCAGCGACGTTATGGCTACACCTTC. It is translated as CASSLGGQRRYGYTF.

The chain carries TRBV13 and TRBJ2-1, with D unresolved. The CDR3 loop spans 12 amino acids. The V end was cut by 5 bases, the J end by 6 bases, with 8 bases between. The germline CDR1 and CDR2 sequences are PRHDT and FYEKMQ (reference sequence). This CDR3 is CASSPPSNEQFF. The DNA of the CDR3 is TGTGCCAGCAGCCCTCCTTCCAATGAGCAGTTCTTC.

This clone was counted a single time. The V and J genes are TRBV5-6 and TRBJ1-5; D is unclear. The germline V gene has CDR1 SGHDT and CDR2 YYEEEE. The CDR3 loop spans 15 amino acids. Trimming removed 2 bases from V and 5 bases from J, with 14 bases in between. CDR3 protein: CASSFGGFGDQPQHF. The CDR3 DNA follows: TGTGCCAGCAGCTTTGGAGGGTTCGGGGATCAGCCCCAGCATTTT.

J is TRBJ2-1 and V is TRBV27, with D possibly TRBD2 on 6 matching bases. This CDR3 region has 15 residues. CDR1 and CDR2 (germline): MNHEY, SMNVEV (reference sequence). V lost 5 bases and J 1 base, leaving 12 bases between the germline ends. The CDR3 DNA reads TGTGCCAGCAGTATCGAGCGGGTTTCCTACAATGAGCAGTTCTTC. Translated, it gives CASSIERVSYNEQFF.

The chain combines TRBV19 with TRBJ1-5; the D is unclear. The CDR3 runs 14 residues. V gave up 3 bases and J gave up 2 bases, with 8 bases separating them. CDR1 and CDR2 from the germline V gene are LNHDA and SQIVND (reference sequence). The CDR3 DNA follows: TGTGCCAGTAGTATGACACAACGCAATCAGCCCCAGCATTTT. Amino acids: CASSMTQRNQPQHF.

The V gene is TRBV5-4, the J gene TRBJ1-4; 7 bases fit TRBD1. The CDR3 spans 15 residues. Germline lookup yields CDR1 SGHNT and CDR2 YYREEE (reference sequence). The J segment lost 6 bases and the V segment lost 4 bases, leaving 9 bases of the junction unmatched. CDR3 in DNA: TGTGCCAGCAGCCAAAAAAACAGGGGAGATGAAAAACTGTTTTTT. Its protein is CASSQKNRGDEKLFF.

This chain joins TRBV15 and TRBJ2-1; 11 bases match TRBD2. V trimming: 0 bases; J trimming: 4 bases; junction bases outside the gene matches: 8. The CDR3 sequence is 18 residues long. Germline CDR1 reads LNHNV; CDR2 reads YYDKDF (reference sequence). The CDR3 here is CATSRDYTGTSGYNEQFF. In DNA, the CDR3 is TGTGCCACCAGCAGAGATTACACCGGGACTAGCGGATACAATGAGCAGTTCTTC.

This sequence joins TRBV30 and TRBJ1-1; tentatively, D is TRBD1 (6 bases). The CDR3 runs to 16 residues. V dropped 3 bases and J dropped 2 bases, with 19 bases sitting between them. From germline, CDR1 is GTSNPN and CDR2 SVGIG (reference sequence). CDR3 amino acids: CAWSQKGQSFNTEAFF. The CDR3 region has the DNA TGTGCCTGGAGCCAAAAAGGACAGTCCTTTAACACTGAAGCTTTCTTT.

The V gene is TRBV6-2 or TRBV6-3, the J gene TRBJ1-4, with TRBD1 matching over 8 bases. Germline V gives CDR1 MNHEY, CDR2 SVGEGT. This CDR3 contains 17 residues. V lost 0 bases to trimming and J lost 2 bases; unmatched junction nucleotides: 5. The CDR3 DNA reads as TGTGCCAGCAGTTACTCGGCAGGGGGCGCGACTAATGAAAAACTGTTTTTT. This encodes CASSYSAGGATNEKLFF.

The V and J genes are TRBV6-2 or TRBV6-3 and TRBJ1-2, with TRBD1 as a possible D gene (5 bases). CDR3 length: 13 residues. Deletions cut 4 bases from V and 4 bases from J, with 10 bases between. Germline V gene data show CDR1 as MNHEY and CDR2 as SVGEGT. The CDR3 sequence: CASSFQGSYGYTF. In DNA form, the CDR3 reads TGTGCCAGCAGTTTCCAGGGATCCTATGGCTACACCTTC.

The gene calls are TRBV24-1 and TRBJ2-5; 14 nucleotides align to TRBD2. V gave up 3 bases and J gave up 4 bases; unmatched junction bases: 6. The CDR3 has 17 residues. Germline assignment: CDR1 KGHDR and CDR2 SFDVKD. This CDR3 reads CATSDPRTSGRTETQYF. CDR3 DNA: TGTGCCACCAGTGATCCTAGGACTAGCGGGAGGACAGAGACCCAGTACTTC.

The chain's CDR3 is CASSHLRGIDQPQHF. CDR3 in DNA: TGTGCCAGCAGCCACCTTCGGGGTATCGATCAGCCCCAGCATTTT. J is TRBJ1-5 and V is TRBV6-5, with no clear D. V lost 6 bases to trimming and J lost 5 bases, with 17 bases between them. Germline loops: CDR1 MNHEY, CDR2 SVGAGI. This CDR3 has 15 amino acids.

The chain links TRBV6-5 to TRBJ2-1, with 8 nucleotides matching TRBD1. This CDR3 has 15 amino acids. The ends lost 8 bases at V and 7 bases at J; junction bases unmatched: 13. Germline V lookup: CDR1 MNHEY, CDR2 SVGAGI. CDR3 amino acids: CASYPTGAKWNEQFF. CDR3 nucleotides: TGTGCCAGCTACCCGACAGGGGCTAAGTGGAATGAGCAGTTCTTC.

The chain has TRBV24-1 and TRBJ2-1; 8 bases match TRBD2. The CDR3 has 16 amino acids. Germline V gene lookup returns CDR1 KGHDR and CDR2 SFDVKD. The trim removed 2 bases at V and 0 bases at J, leaving 2 bases unmatched. The CDR3 nucleotides read TGTGCCACCAGTGATTCCAGCGGGGGCTCCTACAATGAGCAGTTCTTC. It is translated as CATSDSSGGSYNEQFF.

This chain uses TRBV27 with TRBJ1-1; tentatively, D is TRBD1 (6 bases). Germline V gene sequence: CDR1 MNHEY, CDR2 SMNVEV (reference sequence). This CDR3 spans 14 amino acids. With 6 bases removed from V and 0 bases from J, the gap between germline ends came to 11 bases. This CDR3 reads CASRWTEMNTEAFF. The DNA of the CDR3 is TGTGCCAGCAGATGGACAGAAATGAACACTGAAGCTTTCTTT.

About this clone itself: In the same sample, other DNA sequences code for this CDR3. This rearrangement joins TRBV4-1 to TRBJ1-1; D possibly corresponds to TRBD1 (6 bases). CDR3 length: 15 amino acids. Germline values: CDR1 MGHRA, CDR2 YSYEKL. Trimming took 3 bases from V and 5 from J, leaving 16 bases between them. The CDR3 bases are TGCGCCAGCAGCCACTCGCAGGGGCTGGGGACTGAAGCTTTCTTT. Encoded protein: CASSHSQGLGTEAFF.

The chain recombines TRBV24-1 with TRBJ2-2; 8 bases are shared with TRBD2. V lost 7 bases to trimming and J lost 5 bases; unmatched junction nucleotides: 8. The CDR3 has 15 amino acids. Germline loops: CDR1 KGHDR, CDR2 SFDVKD. The CDR3 bases are TGTGCCACCAGCGAACCCCGGGAGGGGACCGGGGAGCTGTTTTTT. Translating it yields CATSEPREGTGELFF.

The chain joins TRBV4-2 to TRBJ1-3, with D possibly matching TRBD1 (6 bases). CDR3 length equals 16 residues. Trimming stripped 0 bases from V and 5 bases from J, with 14 bases between. Germline values: CDR1 LGHNA, CDR2 YNFKEQ. CDR3 protein: CASSQDRAGARNTIYF. The DNA of the CDR3 is TGTGCCAGCAGCCAAGATCGGGCAGGGGCCAGAAACACCATATATTTT.

The chain joins TRBV16 to TRBJ1-4; 8 bases are shared with TRBD1. Losses at the gene ends were 4 bases for V and 2 bases for J; bases not matched to a gene: 9. CDR1 KGHSY and CDR2 FQNENV come from the germline V gene. The CDR3 is 17 residues long. The CDR3 sequence is CASSPYRGLGTNEKLFF. The DNA for the CDR3 is TGTGCCAGCAGCCCCTACAGGGGGTTGGGGACTAATGAAAAACTGTTTTTT.

V is TRBV2 and J is TRBJ2-7, with 7 bases identical to TRBD1. The CDR3 is 15 residues long. Germline values: CDR1 SNHLY, CDR2 FYNNEI. With 3 bases clipped from V and 5 bases from J, the junction kept 10 bases outside the gene matches. CDR3 residues: CASSEGRGRQNEQYF. For the CDR3, the DNA is TGTGCCAGCAGTGAGGGAAGGGGGCGACAAAACGAGCAGTACTTC.

The rearrangement uses TRBV2 and TRBJ2-3; the D is unclear. This CDR3 comprises 17 residues. CDR1 is SNHLY and CDR2 is FYNNEI in the germline V gene. V lost 7 bases, J lost 0 bases, and 20 bases lay in between. The DNA of the CDR3 is TGTGCCAGCACTAGGAGCCCGACTGGCGGAAGCACAGATACGCAGTATTTT. Translation: CASTRSPTGGSTDTQYF.

Details on this clone: Within the sample, other DNA sequences also encode this same CDR3. This chain connects TRBV9 to TRBJ1-2, with D tentatively TRBD1 (5 bases). The CDR3 consists of 13 residues. Trimming cost V 0 bases and J 7 bases, with 10 bases left between them. Germline V lookup: CDR1 SGDLS, CDR2 YYNGEE. The CDR3 coding sequence is TGTGCCAGCAGCGTAGTGGGGGGTTCTGGCTACACCTTC. Its translation is CASSVVGGSGYTF.